This T cell receptor (beta chain) was recorded in a study of radiation and T cells in renal cell carcinoma. Points from the study as a whole: From baseline, blood top tumor clonotypes peaked at 2 weeks post-radiation.

As for time point: blood 4 weeks post-SBRT, at nephrectomy. The treatment: 15 Gy SBRT to primary tumor, nephrectomy 4 weeks later. Nephrectomy followed 15 Gy stereotactic body radiation by 4 weeks. This CDR3 contains 13 residues. The V and J ends lost 5 bases and 5 bases respectively, with 10 bases between them. Germline lookup yields CDR1 MNHEY and CDR2 SVGAGI. Turning to this clone: Its antigen is not identified.

Profiled with immunoSEQ multiplex PCR; TCRdb holds only in-frame clones, not every one. The table shows under 100,000 clones, with 70% to 90% occurring only once. The gene calls are TRBV6-5 and TRBJ1-5, with D unresolved. The sequencing used blood, collected from a patient whose treatment included radiotherapy and nephrectomy. This receptor was taken from a man aged 45-65 years with renal cell carcinoma. The CDR3 coding sequence is TGTGCCAGCAGTACCTCTCAGGATCAGCCCCAGCATTTT. It translates to CASSTSQDQPQHF.